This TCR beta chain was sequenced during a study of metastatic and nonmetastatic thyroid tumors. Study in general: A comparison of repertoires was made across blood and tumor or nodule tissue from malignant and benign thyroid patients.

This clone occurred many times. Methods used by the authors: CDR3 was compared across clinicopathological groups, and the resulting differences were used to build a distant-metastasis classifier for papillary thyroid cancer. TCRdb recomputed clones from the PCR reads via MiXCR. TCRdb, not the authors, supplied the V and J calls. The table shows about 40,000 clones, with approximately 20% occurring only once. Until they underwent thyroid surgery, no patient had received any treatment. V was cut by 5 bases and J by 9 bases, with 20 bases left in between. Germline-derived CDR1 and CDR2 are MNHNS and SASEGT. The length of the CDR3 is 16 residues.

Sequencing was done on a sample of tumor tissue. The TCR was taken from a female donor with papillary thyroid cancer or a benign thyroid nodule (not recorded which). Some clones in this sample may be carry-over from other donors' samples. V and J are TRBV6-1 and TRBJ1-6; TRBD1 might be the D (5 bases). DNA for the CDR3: TGTGCCAGCAGTCAGGGAATTGGGCAGGGTGGTTCACCCCTCCACTTT. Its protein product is CASSQGIGQGGSPLHF.